The next 8 T cell receptor beta chains were all read from a single sample in a study of blood T cell repertoires in COVID-19. Profiling relied on immunoSEQ multiplex PCR, and the TCRdb table lists in-frame clones only, not all of them. The data show approximately 350,000 clones, over 75% seen once. Sequencing was carried out using PBMCs or T cells enriched from blood (not recorded which). All receptors come from a woman younger than 45 who had recovered from COVID-19.

V usage is TRBV25-1 and J usage is TRBJ1-3; 9 bases are shared with TRBD1. This CDR3 spans 16 amino acids. Looked up from germline, CDR1 is MGHDK and CDR2 is SYGVNS. With 4 bases clipped from V and 2 bases from J, the junction kept 6 bases outside the gene matches. DNA for the CDR3: TGTGCCAGCAGTGCGACGAGGACAGGGGCTGGAAACACCATATATTTT. Protein: CASSATRTGAGNTIYF.

This clone was counted a few times. This chain joins TRBV5-1 and TRBJ2-5, with a weak D call TRBD2 (5 bases). CDR3 length: 13 residues. Germline V lookup: CDR1 SGHRS, CDR2 YFSETQ. Trimming took 4 bases from V and 2 from J, leaving 9 bases between them. This CDR3 reads CASSPGSQETQYF. The DNA of the CDR3 is TGCGCCAGCAGCCCTGGGAGTCAAGAGACCCAGTACTTC.

The rearrangement links TRBV9 to TRBJ1-4; D might be TRBD1 (5 bases). This CDR3 spans 15 amino acids. CDR1 SGDLS and CDR2 YYNGEE come from the germline V gene. V was cut by 0 bases and J by 7 bases, with 13 bases left in between. In DNA, the CDR3 is TGTGCCAGCAGCGTAGAGGCCGCGGGGGGTGAAAAACTGTTTTTT. This gives the protein CASSVEAAGGEKLFF.

The CDR3: CASSKWGGGGYTF. The CDR3 coding sequence is TGTGCCAGCAGCAAATGGGGAGGGGGTGGCTACACCTTC. The chain uses TRBV21-1 and TRBJ1-2. TRBV21-1 is classified as a pseudogene. The CDR3 loop spans 13 amino acids.

This clone appeared once. Within the sample, other DNA sequences also encode this same CDR3. The rearrangement links TRBV9 to TRBJ1-4; 9 positions agree with TRBD1. Trimming at V came to 3 bases and at J to 4 bases, leaving 4 bases not matched to a gene. Germline V gene sequence: CDR1 SGDLS, CDR2 YYNGEE. This CDR3 comprises 15 residues. The CDR3 nucleotides read TGTGCCAGCAGCGGAGGGACAGGGTTTAATGAAAAACTGTTTTTT. Protein product: CASSGGTGFNEKLFF.

This chain connects TRBV6-5 to TRBJ2-2; D is ambiguous. Per germline, CDR1 MNHEY and CDR2 SVGAGI. The CDR3 runs 14 residues. The ends were cut back, 4 bases at V and 0 bases at J, with 6 bases in the middle. DNA of the CDR3: TGTGCCAGCAGTTGGCAGGCGAACACCGGGGAGCTGTTTTTT. Protein product: CASSWQANTGELFF.

The chain has TRBV27 and TRBJ2-7, with 9 positions matching TRBD1. The CDR3 runs 11 residues. Germline CDR1 and CDR2: MNHEY and SMNVEV (reference sequence). V lost 11 bases and J lost 5; bases outside the gene matches: 4. The CDR3: CAGTGFNEQYF. Written as DNA, the CDR3 is TGTGCCGGGACAGGGTTCAACGAGCAGTACTTC.

This clone has a single count. CDR3 bases: TGTGCCAGCAGTTACTCGTACAGCACCTCCTACGAGCAGTACTTC. This gives the protein CASSYSYSTSYEQYF. This chain links TRBV6-5 with TRBJ2-7; D is ambiguous. V was shortened by 0 bases and J by 0 bases, with 9 bases between the two germline ends. The CDR3 spans 15 residues. CDR1 MNHEY and CDR2 SVGAGI come from the germline V gene.